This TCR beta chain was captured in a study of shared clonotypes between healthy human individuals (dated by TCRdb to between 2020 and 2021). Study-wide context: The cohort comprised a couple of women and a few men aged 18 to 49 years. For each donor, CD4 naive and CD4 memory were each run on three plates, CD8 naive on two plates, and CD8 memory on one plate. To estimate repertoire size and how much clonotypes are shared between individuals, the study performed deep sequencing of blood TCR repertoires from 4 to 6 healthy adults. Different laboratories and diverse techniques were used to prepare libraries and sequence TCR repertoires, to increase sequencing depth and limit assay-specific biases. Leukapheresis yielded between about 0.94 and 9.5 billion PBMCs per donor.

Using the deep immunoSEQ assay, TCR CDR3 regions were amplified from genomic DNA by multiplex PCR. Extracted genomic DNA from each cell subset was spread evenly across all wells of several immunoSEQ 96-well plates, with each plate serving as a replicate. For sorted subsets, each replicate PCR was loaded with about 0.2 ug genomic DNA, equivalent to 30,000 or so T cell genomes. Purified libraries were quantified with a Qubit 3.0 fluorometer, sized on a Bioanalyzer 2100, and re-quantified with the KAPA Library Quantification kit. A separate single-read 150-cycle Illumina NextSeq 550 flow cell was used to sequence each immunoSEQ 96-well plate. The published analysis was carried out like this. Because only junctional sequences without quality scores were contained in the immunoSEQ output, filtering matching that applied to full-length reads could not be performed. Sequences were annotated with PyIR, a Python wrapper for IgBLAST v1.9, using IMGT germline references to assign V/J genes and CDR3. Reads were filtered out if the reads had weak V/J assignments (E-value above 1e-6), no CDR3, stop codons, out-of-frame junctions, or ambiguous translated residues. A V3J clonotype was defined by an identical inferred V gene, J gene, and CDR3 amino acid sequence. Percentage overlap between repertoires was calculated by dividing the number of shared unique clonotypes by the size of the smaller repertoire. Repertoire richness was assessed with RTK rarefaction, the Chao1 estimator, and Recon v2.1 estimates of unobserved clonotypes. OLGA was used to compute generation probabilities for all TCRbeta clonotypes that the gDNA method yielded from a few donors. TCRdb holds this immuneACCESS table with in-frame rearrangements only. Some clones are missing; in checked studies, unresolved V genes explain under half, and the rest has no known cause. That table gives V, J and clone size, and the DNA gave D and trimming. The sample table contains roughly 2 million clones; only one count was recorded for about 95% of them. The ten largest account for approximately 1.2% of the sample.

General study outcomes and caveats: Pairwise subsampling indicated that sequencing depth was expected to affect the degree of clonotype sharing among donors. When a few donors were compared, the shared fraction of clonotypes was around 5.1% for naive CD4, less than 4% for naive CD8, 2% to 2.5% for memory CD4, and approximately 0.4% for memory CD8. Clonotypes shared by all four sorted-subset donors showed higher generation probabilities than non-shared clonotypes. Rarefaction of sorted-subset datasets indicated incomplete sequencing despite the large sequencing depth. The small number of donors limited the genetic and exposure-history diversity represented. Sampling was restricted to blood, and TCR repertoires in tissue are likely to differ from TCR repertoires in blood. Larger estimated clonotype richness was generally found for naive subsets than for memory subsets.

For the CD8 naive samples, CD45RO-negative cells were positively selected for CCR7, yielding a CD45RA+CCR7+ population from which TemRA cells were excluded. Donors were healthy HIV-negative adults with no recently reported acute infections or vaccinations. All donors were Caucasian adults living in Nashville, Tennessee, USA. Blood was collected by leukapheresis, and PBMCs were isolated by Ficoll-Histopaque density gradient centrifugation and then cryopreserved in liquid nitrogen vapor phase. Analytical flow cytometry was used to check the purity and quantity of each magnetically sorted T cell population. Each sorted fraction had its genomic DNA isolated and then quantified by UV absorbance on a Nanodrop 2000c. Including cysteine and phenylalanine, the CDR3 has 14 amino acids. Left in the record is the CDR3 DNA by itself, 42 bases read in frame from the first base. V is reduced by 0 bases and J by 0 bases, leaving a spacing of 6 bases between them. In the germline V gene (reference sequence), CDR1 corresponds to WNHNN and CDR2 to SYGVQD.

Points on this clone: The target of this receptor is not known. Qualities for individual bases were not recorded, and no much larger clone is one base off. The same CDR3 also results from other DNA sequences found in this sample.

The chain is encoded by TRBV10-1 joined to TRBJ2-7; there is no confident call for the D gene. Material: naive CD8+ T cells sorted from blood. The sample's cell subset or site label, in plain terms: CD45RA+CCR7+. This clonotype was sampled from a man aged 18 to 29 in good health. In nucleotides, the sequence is TGCGCCAGCAGTGAGTCGGGCTCCTCCTACGAGCAGTACTTC. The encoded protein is CASSESGSSYEQYF.